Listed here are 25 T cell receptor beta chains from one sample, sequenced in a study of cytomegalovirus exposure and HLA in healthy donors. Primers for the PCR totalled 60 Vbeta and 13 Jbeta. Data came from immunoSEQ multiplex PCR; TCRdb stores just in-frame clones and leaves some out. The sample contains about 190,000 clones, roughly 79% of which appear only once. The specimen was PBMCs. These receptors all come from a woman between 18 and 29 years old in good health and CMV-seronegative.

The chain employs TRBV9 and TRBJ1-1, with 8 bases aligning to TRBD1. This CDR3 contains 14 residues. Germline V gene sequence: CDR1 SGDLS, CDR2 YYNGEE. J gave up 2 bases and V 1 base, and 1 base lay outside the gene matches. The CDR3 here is CASSVQGANTEAFF. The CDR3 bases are TGTGCCAGCAGCGTACAGGGGGCTAACACTGAAGCTTTCTTT.

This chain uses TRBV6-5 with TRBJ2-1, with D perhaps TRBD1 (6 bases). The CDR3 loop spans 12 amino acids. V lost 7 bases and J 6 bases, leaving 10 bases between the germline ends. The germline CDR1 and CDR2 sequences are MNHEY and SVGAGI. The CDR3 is CASTRGGNEQFF. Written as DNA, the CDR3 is TGTGCCAGCACCAGAGGGGGCAATGAGCAGTTCTTC.

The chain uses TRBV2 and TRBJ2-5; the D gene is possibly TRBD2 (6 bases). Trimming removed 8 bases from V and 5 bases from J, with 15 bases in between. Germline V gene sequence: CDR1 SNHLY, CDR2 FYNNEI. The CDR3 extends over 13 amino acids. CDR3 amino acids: CASWDSPRETQYF. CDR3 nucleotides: TGTGCCAGCTGGGACTCCCCGAGGGAGACCCAGTACTTC.

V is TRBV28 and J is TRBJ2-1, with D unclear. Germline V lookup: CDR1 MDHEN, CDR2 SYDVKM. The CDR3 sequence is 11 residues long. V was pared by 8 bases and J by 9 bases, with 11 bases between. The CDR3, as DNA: TGTGCCAGCGGAGTCGTCCGTGAGCAGTTCTTC. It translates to CASGVVREQFF.

CDR3 protein: CASIPGQGFITEAFF. CDR3 sequence (DNA): TGTGCCAGCATTCCGGGACAGGGCTTTATTACTGAAGCTTTCTTT. The V and J genes are TRBV6-6 and TRBJ1-1; TRBD1 matches at 9 bases. The CDR3 has 15 amino acids. V shed 7 bases, J shed 5 bases, and the junction held 11 bases outside the gene matches. Germline V lookup: CDR1 MNHNY, CDR2 SVGAGI (reference sequence).

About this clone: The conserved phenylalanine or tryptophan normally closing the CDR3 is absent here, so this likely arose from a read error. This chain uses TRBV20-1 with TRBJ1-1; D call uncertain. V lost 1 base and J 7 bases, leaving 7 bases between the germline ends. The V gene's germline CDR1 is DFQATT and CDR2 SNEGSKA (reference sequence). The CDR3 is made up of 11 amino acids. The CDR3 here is CSARAYLEAFL. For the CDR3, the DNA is TGCAGTGCTAGAGCCTACCTTGAAGCTTTCCTT.

The CDR3 protein is CAISQNGQGNTEAFF. CDR3 DNA: TGTGCCATCAGCCAAAACGGACAGGGTAACACTGAAGCTTTCTTT. The chain uses TRBV10-3 and TRBJ1-1; 8 bases align to TRBD1. The CDR3 contains 15 residues. J lost 2 bases, V lost 6 bases, and 8 bases had no gene match. CDR1 and CDR2 from the germline V gene are ENHRY and SYGVKD.

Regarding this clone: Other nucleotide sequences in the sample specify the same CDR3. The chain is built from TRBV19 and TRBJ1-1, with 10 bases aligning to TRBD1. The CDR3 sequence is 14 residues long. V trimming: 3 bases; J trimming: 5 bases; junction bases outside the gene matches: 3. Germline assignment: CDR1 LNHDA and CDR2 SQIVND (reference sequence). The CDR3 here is CASSIDRGLTEAFF. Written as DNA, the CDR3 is TGTGCCAGTAGTATCGACAGGGGGCTAACTGAAGCTTTCTTT.

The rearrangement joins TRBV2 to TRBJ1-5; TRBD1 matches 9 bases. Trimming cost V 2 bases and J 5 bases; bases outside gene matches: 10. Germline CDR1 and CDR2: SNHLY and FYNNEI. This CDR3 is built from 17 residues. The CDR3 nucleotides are TGTGCCAGCAGTGAATTCGGGACAGGGAACCTTTATCAGCCCCAGCATTTT. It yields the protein CASSEFGTGNLYQPQHF.

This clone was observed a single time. CDR3 sequence (DNA): TGCGCCAGCAGTCCCCAGGGGGGACCAGATACGCAGTATTTT. Its translation is CASSPQGGPDTQYF. The genes are TRBV10-2 and TRBJ2-3; the D gene is possibly TRBD1 (7 bases). There are 14 residues in the CDR3. Germline values: CDR1 WSHSY, CDR2 SAAADI. Trimming left V 5 bases short and J 4 bases short, with 13 bases between.

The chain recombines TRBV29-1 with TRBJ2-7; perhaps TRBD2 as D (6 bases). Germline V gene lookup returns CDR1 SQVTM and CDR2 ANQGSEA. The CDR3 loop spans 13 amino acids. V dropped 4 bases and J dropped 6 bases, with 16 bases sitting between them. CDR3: CSVGQGLGVEQYF. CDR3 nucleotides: TGCAGCGTTGGGCAGGGACTGGGGGTCGAGCAGTACTTC.

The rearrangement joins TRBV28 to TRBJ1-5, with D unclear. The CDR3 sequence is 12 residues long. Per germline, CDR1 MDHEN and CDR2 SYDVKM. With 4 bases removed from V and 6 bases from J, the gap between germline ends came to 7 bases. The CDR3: CASSWLVQPQHF. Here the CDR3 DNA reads TGTGCCAGCAGTTGGCTAGTTCAGCCCCAGCATTTT.

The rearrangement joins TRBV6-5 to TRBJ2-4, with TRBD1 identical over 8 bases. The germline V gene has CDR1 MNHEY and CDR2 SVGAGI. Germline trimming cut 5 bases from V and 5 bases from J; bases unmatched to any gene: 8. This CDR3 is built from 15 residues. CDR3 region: CASSGRQGNENIQYF. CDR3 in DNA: TGTGCCAGCAGTGGAAGACAGGGGAATGAAAACATTCAGTACTTC.

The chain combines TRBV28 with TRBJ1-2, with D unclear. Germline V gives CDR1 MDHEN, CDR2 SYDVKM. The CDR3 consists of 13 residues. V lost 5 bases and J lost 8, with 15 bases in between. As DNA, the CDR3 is TGTGCCAGCAGTGCGGAGGCTCCGGTCGGCTACACCTTC. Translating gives CASSAEAPVGYTF.

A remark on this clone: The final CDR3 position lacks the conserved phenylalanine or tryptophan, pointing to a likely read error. CDR3 loop: CASSREGDEQYL. CDR3 DNA: TGTGCCTCATCACGGGAGGGAGACGAGCAGTACCTC. This chain uses TRBV30 with TRBJ2-7, with 8 nucleotides matching TRBD2. The CDR3 is 12 residues long. Looked up from germline, CDR1 is GTSNPN and CDR2 is SVGIG (reference sequence). With V trimmed by 7 bases and J by 5 bases, 7 bases remained unmatched.

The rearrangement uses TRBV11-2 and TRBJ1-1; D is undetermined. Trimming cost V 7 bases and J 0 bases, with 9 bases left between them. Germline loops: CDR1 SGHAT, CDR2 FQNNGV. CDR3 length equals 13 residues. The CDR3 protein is CASTDGVNTEAFF. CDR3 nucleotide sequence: TGTGCCAGCACCGACGGAGTGAACACTGAAGCTTTCTTT.

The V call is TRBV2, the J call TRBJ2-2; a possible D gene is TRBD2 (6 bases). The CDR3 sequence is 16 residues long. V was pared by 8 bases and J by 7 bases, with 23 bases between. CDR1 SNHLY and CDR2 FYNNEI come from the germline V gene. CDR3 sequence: CASAGPGPGEYGELFF. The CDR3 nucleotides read TGTGCCAGCGCGGGCCCGGGGCCGGGGGAATACGGGGAGCTGTTTTTT.

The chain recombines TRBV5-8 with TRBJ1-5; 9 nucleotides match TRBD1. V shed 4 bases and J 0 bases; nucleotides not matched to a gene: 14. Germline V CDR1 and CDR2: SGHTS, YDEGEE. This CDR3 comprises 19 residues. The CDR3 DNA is TGTGCCAGCAGCAGAACGACAGGGGGGGTTATGGATAGCAATCAGCCCCAGCATTTT. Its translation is CASSRTTGGVMDSNQPQHF.

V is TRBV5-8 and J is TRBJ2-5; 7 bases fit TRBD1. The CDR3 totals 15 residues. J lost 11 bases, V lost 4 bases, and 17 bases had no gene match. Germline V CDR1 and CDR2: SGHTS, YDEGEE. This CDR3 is CASSRRGGAKWEQYF. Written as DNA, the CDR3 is TGTGCCAGCAGCCGGCGAGGGGGCGCGAAATGGGAGCAGTACTTC.

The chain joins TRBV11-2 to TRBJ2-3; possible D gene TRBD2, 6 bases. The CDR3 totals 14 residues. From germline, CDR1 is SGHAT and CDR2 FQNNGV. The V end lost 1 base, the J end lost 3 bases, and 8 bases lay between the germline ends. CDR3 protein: CASSLGRGTDTQYF. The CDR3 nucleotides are TGTGCCAGCAGCTTAGGGAGGGGTACAGATACGCAGTATTTT.

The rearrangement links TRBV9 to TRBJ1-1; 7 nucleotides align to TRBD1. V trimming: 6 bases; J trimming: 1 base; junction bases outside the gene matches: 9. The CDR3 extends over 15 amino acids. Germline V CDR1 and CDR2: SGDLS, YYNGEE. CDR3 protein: CASNLGGQPNTEAFF. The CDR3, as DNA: TGTGCCAGCAACCTAGGGGGACAGCCGAACACTGAAGCTTTCTTT.

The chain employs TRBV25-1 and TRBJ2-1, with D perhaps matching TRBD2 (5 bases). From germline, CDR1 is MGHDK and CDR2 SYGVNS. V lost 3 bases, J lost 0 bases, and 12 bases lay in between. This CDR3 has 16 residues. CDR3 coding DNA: TGTGCCAGCAGTGACAAACTTGGGAGCTCCTACAATGAGCAGTTCTTC. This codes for CASSDKLGSSYNEQFF.

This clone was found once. CDR3 nucleotide sequence: TGTGCCAGCAGCCAAAAGGGACTGGGAGGGGACACCATATATTTT. The encoded protein is CASSQKGLGGDTIYF. The chain recombines TRBV5-4 with TRBJ1-3; D is perhaps TRBD1 (5 bases). Germline CDR1 is SGHNT and CDR2 is YYREEE (reference sequence). This CDR3 has 15 amino acids. Trimming shortened V by 4 bases and J by 8 bases, and 19 bases separated the two germline ends.

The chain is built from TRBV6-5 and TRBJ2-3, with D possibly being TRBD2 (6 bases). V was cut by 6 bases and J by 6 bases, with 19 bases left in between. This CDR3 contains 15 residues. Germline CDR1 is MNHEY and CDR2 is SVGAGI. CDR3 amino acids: CASRPTMTSLDTQYF. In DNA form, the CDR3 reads TGTGCCAGCAGACCAACCATGACTAGTCTGGATACGCAGTATTTT.

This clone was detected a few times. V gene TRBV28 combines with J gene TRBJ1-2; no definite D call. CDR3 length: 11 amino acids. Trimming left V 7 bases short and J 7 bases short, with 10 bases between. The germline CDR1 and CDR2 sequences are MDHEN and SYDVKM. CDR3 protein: CASTYGFGYTF. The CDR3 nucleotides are TGTGCCAGCACCTACGGGTTTGGCTACACCTTC.